This T cell receptor beta chain was profiled in a study of T cell responses to AZD1222 COVID-19 vaccine. This table comes from immunoSEQ multiplex PCR, and its TCRdb copy is limited to in-frame clones, with some not included. The table lists 120,000 to 150,000 clones, more than 75% of them singletons, with 4.1% in the top ten. V shed 1 base and J shed 9 bases, with 4 bases lying between them. This CDR3 has 11 amino acids. The germline gives CDR1 LGHDT, CDR2 YNNKEL (reference sequence). The receptor was isolated from an adult in good health. Sequences were derived from peripheral blood, sampled on day 0 of MenACWY control vaccination. This chain uses TRBV3-1 (or the pseudogene TRBV3-2) with TRBJ2-1, with D unresolved. CDR3 in amino acids: CASSQVGEQFF. The DNA of the CDR3 is TGTGCCAGCAGCCAAGTCGGTGAGCAGTTCTTC.